The T cell receptor beta chain described here comes from a study of CD8+ T cells in alopecia areata. Study in general: Treatment of the treated patients consisted of oral tofacitinib, 5 to 10 mg twice daily.

The V gene's germline CDR1 is SQVTM and CDR2 ANQGSEA. Between the trimmed V and J ends, which lost 6 bases and 2 bases, there was a span of 11 bases. This CDR3 has 13 amino acids. Study outcomes and limitations: Scalp samples also yield sequences from resident alphabeta T cells of normal skin.

This clone has just a few counts. Its antigen remains unknown. Once RNA had been extracted, it was reverse transcribed into cDNA to act as the sequencing template. Method: immunoSEQ multiplex PCR; TCRdb's copy keeps in-frame clones and lacks some. This sample has 150,000 to 200,000 clones, with roughly 46% found just once. The treatment here: oral pan-JAK inhibitor, 5-10 mg twice daily. The V and J genes are TRBV29-1 and TRBJ1-5; D is possibly TRBD1 (5 bases). The source is a human donor with alopecia areata. The sequenced sample was CD8+ T cells sorted from blood, obtained around week 52, from a patient treated with tofacitinib. CDR3 region: CSVGQGRNQPQHF. As DNA, the CDR3 is TGCAGCGTAGGCCAGGGCCGCAATCAGCCCCAGCATTTT.